This T cell receptor beta chain is drawn from a study of T cell responses to AZD1222 COVID-19 vaccine. The CDR3 is 15 amino acids. Germline assignment: CDR1 SEHNR and CDR2 FQNEAQ (reference sequence). Trimming removed 5 bases from V and 0 bases from J, with 10 bases in between. Sequencing was performed with immunoSEQ multiplex PCR; in TCRdb, only in-frame clones are kept and a portion is missing. Among about 120,000 clones, just under 90% were seen once, and the ten largest hold 12%. The sequencing here drew on peripheral blood, taken on day 0 of AZD1222 vaccination. This receptor was identified in an adult in good health. The chain has TRBV7-9 and TRBJ1-4; the D is unclear. CDR3: CASSPGSTTNEKLFF. The DNA of the CDR3 is TGTGCCAGCAGCCCCGGGAGCACAACTAATGAAAAACTGTTTTTT.